These T cell receptor beta chains were read from a single sample in a study of shared clonotypes between healthy human individuals. Data came from immunoSEQ multiplex PCR; TCRdb stores just in-frame clones and leaves some out. Of 980,000 or so clones in the sample, 60% to 85% were seen once. Input material: memory CD4+ T cells sorted from blood. These receptors all come from a man aged 18 to 29 in good health. Each CDR3 is given with its conserved first and last residue. The order of the fields is J gene, CDR3 length, clone size, D gene, V gene, CDR3 protein, CDR3 DNA. D genes are given only for firm matches. Some rows mark clone size as missing; the rest say once, few, many or name a class of expanded clone.

TRBJ2-7 | 11 | - | - | TRBV5-1 | CASSAAYEQYF | TGCGCCAGCAGCGCAGCCTACGAGCAGTACTTC
TRBJ1-6 | 15 | - | - | TRBV18 | CASKTWDIYNSPLHF | TGTGCCAGCAAGACTTGGGACATTTATAATTCACCCCTCCACTTT
TRBJ2-2 | 13 | - | - | TRBV11-2 | CASSLQVTGELFF | TGTGCCAGCAGCTTACAGGTCACCGGGGAGCTGTTTTTT
TRBJ2-5 | 11 | - | - | TRBV30 | CAWARQETQYF | TGTGCCTGGGCACGGCAAGAGACCCAGTACTTC
TRBJ2-7 | 16 | - | TRBD1 | TRBV5-1 | CASSPGGTGPSYEQYF | TGCGCCAGCAGCCCAGGAGGGACAGGCCCGTCCTACGAGCAGTACTTC
TRBJ1-6 | 14 | - | - | TRBV19 | CASNGGRATSPLHF | TGTGCCAGTAATGGGGGCAGGGCTACCTCACCCCTCCACTTT
TRBJ2-7 | 14 | - | - | TRBV11-3 | CASSRGVGAYEQYF | TGTGCCAGCAGCCGAGGAGTGGGGGCTTACGAGCAGTACTTC
TRBJ1-3 | 16 | - | - | TRBV28 | CASSQAGTYSGNTIYF | TGTGCCAGCAGTCAAGCCGGGACATACTCTGGAAACACCATATATTTT
TRBJ1-2 | 12 | - | - | TRBV7-9 | CASSPSSYGYTF | TGTGCCAGCAGCCCAAGTTCCTATGGCTACACCTTC
TRBJ1-4 | 15 | - | - | TRBV10-2 | CASRDGVKANEKLFF | TGCGCCAGCAGGGACGGGGTGAAGGCTAATGAAAAACTGTTTTTT
TRBJ2-1 | 14 | - | - | TRBV7-2 | CASSLVVFDNEQFF | TGTGCCAGCAGCTTAGTGGTATTCGACAATGAGCAGTTCTTC
TRBJ2-5 | 15 | - | - | TRBV4-3 | CASSQDLGTRETQYF | TGCGCCAGCAGCCAAGACTTGGGGACCCGAGAGACCCAGTACTTC
TRBJ2-1 | 16 | - | - | TRBV6-1 | CASSASLARGGNEQFF | TGTGCCAGCAGTGCGTCCCTAGCGAGGGGGGGGAATGAGCAGTTCTTC
TRBJ2-1 | 12 | - | - | TRBV7-2 | CASSPSHNEQFF | TGTGCCAGCAGCCCCAGCCACAATGAGCAGTTCTTC
TRBJ2-1 | 14 | - | - | TRBV7-2 | CASSLGLRTEKQFF | TGTGCCAGCAGCTTAGGCCTTAGGACGGAAAAGCAGTTCTTC
TRBJ2-1 | 14 | - | TRBD2 | TRBV5-1 | CASSLGVAGNEQFF | TGCGCCAGCAGCTTGGGAGTAGCGGGCAATGAGCAGTTCTTC
TRBJ2-3 | 14 | once | - | TRBV7-9 | CASSLAGPTDTQYF | TGTGCCAGCAGCCTTGCGGGGCCCACAGATACGCAGTATTTT
TRBJ1-1 | 15 | once | - | TRBV7-8 | CASSLARAWDTEAFF | TGTGCCAGCAGCTTAGCGCGGGCATGGGACACTGAAGCTTTCTTT
TRBJ2-7 | 14 | few | - | TRBV6-5 | CASSYGGASLEQYF | TGTGCCAGCAGTTACGGGGGGGCTTCCCTCGAGCAGTACTTC
TRBJ2-2 | 16 | few | TRBD1 | TRBV5-1 | CASSLGQGAIGGELFF | TGCGCCAGCAGCTTGGGACAGGGGGCGATTGGCGGGGAGCTGTTTTTT
TRBJ1-5 | 15 | - | TRBD1 | TRBV6-5 | CATKRQGTSNQPQHF | TGTGCCACAAAGCGACAGGGGACAAGCAATCAGCCCCAGCATTTT
TRBJ2-3 | 14 | - | - | TRBV6-1 | CASTRELETDTQYF | TGTGCCAGCACGAGGGAGTTGGAAACAGATACGCAGTATTTT
TRBJ2-5 | 13 | few | - | TRBV5-6 | CASSSTAQETQYF | TGTGCCAGCAGCTCGACAGCCCAAGAGACCCAGTACTTC
TRBJ1-2 | 13 | - | - | TRBV6-5 | CASSYVGGRGYTF | TGTGCCAGCAGTTACGTAGGCGGTAGGGGCTACACCTTC
TRBJ1-1 | 15 | - | - | TRBV9 | CASSVGGSQNTEAFF | TGTGCCAGCAGCGTCGGGGGATCTCAGAACACTGAAGCTTTCTTT
TRBJ2-3 | 13 | - | - | TRBV5-4 | CASSPTVLDTQYF | TGTGCCAGCAGCCCGACGGTCCTAGATACGCAGTATTTT
TRBJ1-1 | 11 | few | - | TRBV12-5 | CASGKDVFAFF | TGTGCTAGTGGGAAGGACGTTTTCGCTTTCTTT
TRBJ2-3 | 12 | - | - | TRBV11-3 | CASSLTADTQYF | TGTGCCAGCAGCCTGACTGCAGATACGCAGTATTTT
TRBJ2-1 | 15 | - | TRBD2 | TRBV11-2 | CASQPPGLSKNEQFF | TGTGCCAGCCAACCTCCGGGACTATCTAAGAATGAGCAGTTCTTC
TRBJ1-3 | 16 | few | - | TRBV18 | CASSPGSTLSGNTIYF | TGTGCCAGCTCACCTGGGTCTACTCTTTCTGGAAACACCATATATTTT
TRBJ2-3 | 15 | - | TRBD1 | TRBV2 | CASTTGTGGPDTQYF | TGTGCCAGCACGACGGGGACAGGGGGTCCAGATACGCAGTATTTT
TRBJ2-1 | 17 | - | TRBD2 | TRBV11-2 | CASSFTSGGPSYNEQFF | TGTGCCAGCAGCTTTACTAGCGGGGGGCCCTCCTACAATGAGCAGTTCTTC
TRBJ1-1 | 13 | - | - | TRBV2 | CASSVGENTEAFF | TGTGCCAGCAGTGTAGGGGAAAACACTGAAGCTTTCTTT
TRBJ2-3 | 16 | once | - | TRBV5-4 | CASSLARALSTDTQYF | TGTGCCAGCAGCTTGGCACGAGCGCTAAGCACAGATACGCAGTATTTT
TRBJ2-5 | 15 | - | TRBD2 | TRBV2 | CASRLAGGDVQTQYF | TGTGCCAGCAGACTAGCGGGAGGTGATGTACAGACCCAGTACTTC
TRBJ2-7 | 15 | - | TRBD1 | TRBV5-6 | CASSLVGTGSYEQYF | TGTGCCAGCAGCTTGGTAGGGACAGGAAGCTACGAGCAGTACTTC
TRBJ1-2 | 11 | - | - | TRBV6-1 | CASSFRFSYTF | TGTGCCAGCAGTTTCAGGTTTAGCTACACCTTC
TRBJ2-7 | 15 | - | TRBD2 | TRBV6-5 | CASSPPRLAGYEQYF | TGTGCCAGCAGTCCGCCCAGGCTAGCGGGCTACGAGCAGTACTTC
TRBJ2-2 | 17 | - | - | TRBV5-1 | CASSPEAGASNTGELFF | TGCGCCAGCAGCCCGGAAGCGGGCGCTTCGAACACCGGGGAGCTGTTTTTT
TRBJ2-5 | 11 | - | - | TRBV12-5 | CASQRGETQYF | TGTGCTAGTCAGAGAGGGGAGACCCAGTACTTC